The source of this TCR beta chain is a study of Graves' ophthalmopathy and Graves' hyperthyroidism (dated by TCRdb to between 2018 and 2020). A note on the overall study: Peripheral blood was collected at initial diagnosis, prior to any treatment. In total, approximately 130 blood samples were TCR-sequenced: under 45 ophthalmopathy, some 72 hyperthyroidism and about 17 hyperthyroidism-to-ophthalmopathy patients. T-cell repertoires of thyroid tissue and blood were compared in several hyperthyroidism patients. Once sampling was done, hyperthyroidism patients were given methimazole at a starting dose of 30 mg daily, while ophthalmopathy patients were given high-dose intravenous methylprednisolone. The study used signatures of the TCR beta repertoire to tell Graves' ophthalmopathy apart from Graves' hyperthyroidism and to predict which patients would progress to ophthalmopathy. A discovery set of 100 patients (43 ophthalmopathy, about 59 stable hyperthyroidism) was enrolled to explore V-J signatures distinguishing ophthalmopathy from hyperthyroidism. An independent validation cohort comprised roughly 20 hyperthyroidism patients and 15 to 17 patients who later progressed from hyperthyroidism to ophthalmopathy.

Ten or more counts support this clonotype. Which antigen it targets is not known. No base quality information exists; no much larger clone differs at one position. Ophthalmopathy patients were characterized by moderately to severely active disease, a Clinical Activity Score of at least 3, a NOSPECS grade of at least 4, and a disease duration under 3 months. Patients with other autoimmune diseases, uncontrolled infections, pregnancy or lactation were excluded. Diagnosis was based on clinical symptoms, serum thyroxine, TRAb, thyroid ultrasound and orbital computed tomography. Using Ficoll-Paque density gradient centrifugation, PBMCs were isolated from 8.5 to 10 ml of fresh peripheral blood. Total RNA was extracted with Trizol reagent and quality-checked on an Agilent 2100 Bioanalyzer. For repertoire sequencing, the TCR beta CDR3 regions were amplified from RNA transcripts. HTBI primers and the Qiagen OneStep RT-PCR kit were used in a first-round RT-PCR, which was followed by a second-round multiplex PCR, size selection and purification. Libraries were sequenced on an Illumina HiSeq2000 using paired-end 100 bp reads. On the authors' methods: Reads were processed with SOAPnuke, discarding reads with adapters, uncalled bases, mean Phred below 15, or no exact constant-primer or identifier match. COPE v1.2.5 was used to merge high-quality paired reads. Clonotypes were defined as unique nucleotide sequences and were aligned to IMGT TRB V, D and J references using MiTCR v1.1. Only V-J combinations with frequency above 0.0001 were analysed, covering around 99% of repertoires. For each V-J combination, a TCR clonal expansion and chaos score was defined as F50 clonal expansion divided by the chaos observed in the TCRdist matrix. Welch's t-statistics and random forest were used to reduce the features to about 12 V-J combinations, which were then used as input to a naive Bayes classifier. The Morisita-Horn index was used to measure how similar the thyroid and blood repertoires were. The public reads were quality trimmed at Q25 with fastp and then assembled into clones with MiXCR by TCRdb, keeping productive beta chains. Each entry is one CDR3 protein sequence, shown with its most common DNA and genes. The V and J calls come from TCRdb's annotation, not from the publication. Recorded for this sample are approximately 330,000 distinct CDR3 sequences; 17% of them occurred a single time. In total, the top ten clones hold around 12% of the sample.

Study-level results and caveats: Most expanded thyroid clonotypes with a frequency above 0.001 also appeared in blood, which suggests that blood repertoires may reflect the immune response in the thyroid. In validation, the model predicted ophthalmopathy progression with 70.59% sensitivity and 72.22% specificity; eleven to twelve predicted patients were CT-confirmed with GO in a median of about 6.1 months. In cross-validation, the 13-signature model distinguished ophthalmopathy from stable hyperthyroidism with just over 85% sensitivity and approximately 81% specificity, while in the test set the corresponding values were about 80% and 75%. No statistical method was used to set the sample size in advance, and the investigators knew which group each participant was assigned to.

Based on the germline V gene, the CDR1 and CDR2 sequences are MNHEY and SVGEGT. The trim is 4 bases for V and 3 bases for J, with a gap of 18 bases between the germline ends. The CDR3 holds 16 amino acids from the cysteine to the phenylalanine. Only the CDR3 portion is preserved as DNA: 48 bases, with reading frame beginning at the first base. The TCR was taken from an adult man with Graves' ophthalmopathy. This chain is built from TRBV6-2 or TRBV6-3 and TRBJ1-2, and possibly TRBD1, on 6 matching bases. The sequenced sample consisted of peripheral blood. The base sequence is TGTGCCAGCAGTTCATCGGGACAACTACGCCACTATGGCTACACCTTC. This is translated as CASSSSGQLRHYGYTF.